A single sample is the source of the 28 T cell receptor beta chains below, sequenced in a study of blood T cell repertoires in COVID-19. Clones were read by immunoSEQ multiplex PCR, and TCRdb kept only the in-frame ones, dropping some. The sample holds about 100,000 clones, about 89% seen once. Sequenced input: peripheral blood. These receptors originate from a man aged 40-49 years with active or convalescent COVID-19.

V usage is TRBV6-1 and J usage is TRBJ2-7; 12 bases line up with TRBD1. V gave up 3 bases and J gave up 9 bases; unmatched junction bases: 6. The CDR3 has 14 amino acids. Looked up from germline, CDR1 is MNHNS and CDR2 is SASEGT. The CDR3 is CASSDRDRGRGQYF. The CDR3 DNA follows: TGTGCCAGCAGTGACCGGGACAGGGGGCGCGGGCAGTACTTC.

V usage is TRBV7-8 and J usage is TRBJ2-2; D remains unclear. This CDR3 region has 13 residues. Germline CDR1 SGHVS, CDR2 FQNEAQ. Trimming shortened V by 5 bases and J by 7 bases, and 11 bases separated the two germline ends. The CDR3 reads CASSQRVVGELFF. In DNA form, the CDR3 reads TGTGCCAGCAGCCAACGGGTGGTCGGGGAGCTGTTTTTT.

V gene TRBV6-2 or TRBV6-3 combines with J gene TRBJ2-4, with a possible D match to TRBD2 (6 bases). Per germline, CDR1 MNHEY and CDR2 SVGEGT. This CDR3 region has 16 residues. With 2 bases removed from V and 2 bases from J, the gap between germline ends came to 13 bases. The DNA of the CDR3 is TGTGCCAGCAGTTACATAGCGGATACTTCCAAAAACATTCAGTACTTC. Its translation: CASSYIADTSKNIQYF.

The chain carries TRBV10-2 and TRBJ1-3; D is possibly TRBD1 (5 bases). The CDR3 has 14 residues. Trimming stripped 5 bases from V and 2 bases from J, with 10 bases between. Per germline, CDR1 WSHSY and CDR2 SAAADI. DNA for the CDR3: TGCGCCAGCAGTATGCCGGGGGCTGGAAACACCATATATTTT. Protein product: CASSMPGAGNTIYF.

The rearrangement joins TRBV7-8 to TRBJ2-3; TRBD2 might be the D (6 bases). V lost 3 bases, J lost 8 bases, and 9 bases lay in between. CDR1 and CDR2 from the germline V gene are SGHVS and FQNEAQ. The CDR3 sequence is 12 residues long. Here the CDR3 reads CASSFKGGTQYF. CDR3 nucleotide sequence: TGTGCCAGCAGCTTTAAGGGAGGTACGCAGTATTTT.

CDR3 in amino acids: CASSSQVLEQYF. The CDR3 region has the DNA TGTGCCAGCAGCTCTCAGGTCCTCGAGCAGTACTTC. The chain couples TRBV7-9 to TRBJ2-7, with D unresolved. V was shortened by 4 bases and J by 6 bases, with 10 bases between the two germline ends. Looked up from germline, CDR1 is SEHNR and CDR2 is FQNEAQ (reference sequence). The CDR3 has 12 amino acids.

This clone was found once. V usage is TRBV9 and J usage is TRBJ2-7; 12 bases align to TRBD2. With V trimmed by 5 bases and J by 6 bases, 12 bases remained unmatched. The CDR3 is made up of 16 amino acids. The germline V gene has CDR1 SGDLS and CDR2 YYNGEE. The CDR3 here is CASSAGLAGALGEQYF. The CDR3 DNA reads TGTGCCAGCAGTGCGGGACTAGCGGGTGCCCTCGGCGAGCAGTACTTC.

This chain connects TRBV2 to TRBJ2-1; 9 bases match TRBD2. V gave up 3 bases and J gave up 10 bases; unmatched junction bases: 10. The CDR3 covers 15 residues. In germline, CDR1 is SNHLY, CDR2 FYNNEI. The CDR3 bases are TGTGCCAGCAGTGATAGGCTAGCGGGGCCTGGGGAGCAGTTCTTC. The encoded protein is CASSDRLAGPGEQFF.

The V and J genes are TRBV9 and TRBJ2-7, with 10 bases matching TRBD2. Germline loops: CDR1 SGDLS, CDR2 YYNGEE. The ends lost 2 bases at V and 5 bases at J; junction bases unmatched: 10. The CDR3 sequence is 16 residues long. The CDR3 DNA sequence: TGTGCCAGCAGCGTGCAAATTGGGCTAGCGGGAGACGAGCAGTACTTC. Translating gives CASSVQIGLAGDEQYF.

The chain combines TRBV7-3 with TRBJ2-2, with a possible D match to TRBD1 (6 bases). Trimming left V 2 bases short and J 2 bases short, with 15 bases between. The CDR3 loop spans 17 amino acids. Germline V gene lookup returns CDR1 SGHTA and CDR2 FQGTGA. DNA of the CDR3: TGTGCCAGCAGCTTATCAGCAAGGACAGTCAACACCGGGGAGCTGTTTTTT. As protein: CASSLSARTVNTGELFF.

This sequence joins TRBV7-6 and TRBJ2-5; D might be TRBD1 (6 bases). The CDR3 runs 17 residues. Germline CDR1 reads SGHVS; CDR2 reads FNYEAQ. V gave up 5 bases and J gave up 1 base, with 20 bases separating them. Here the CDR3 DNA reads TGTGCCAGCAGCCCTACGGCAGGGGTGAGGTCCCAAGAGACCCAGTACTTC. Residues: CASSPTAGVRSQETQYF.

The chain couples TRBV19 to TRBJ2-7, with D possibly TRBD2 on 6 matching bases. Between the trimmed V and J ends, which lost 2 bases and 2 bases, there was a span of 10 bases. The CDR3 is 14 residues long. In germline, CDR1 is LNHDA, CDR2 SQIVND (reference sequence). CDR3 bases: TGTGCCAGTAGTATAAGTCGGGGGACCTACGAGCAGTACTTC. Translation: CASSISRGTYEQYF. Using reference TRBV19 and TRBJ2-7 for the parts outside the CDR3, the full variable domain is DGGITQSPKYLFRKEGQNVTLSCEQNLNHDAMYWYRQDPGQGLRLIYYSQIVNDFQKGDIAEGYSVSREKKESFPLTVTSAQKNPTAFYLCASSISRGTYEQYFGPGTRLTVT.

This clone has only one observation. The V call is TRBV11-1, the J call TRBJ1-1; TRBD1 is a possible D gene (5 bases). Germline assignment: CDR1 SGHAT and CDR2 FQDESV (reference sequence). Trimming left V 5 bases short and J 2 bases short, with 15 bases between. The CDR3 sequence is 15 residues long. The CDR3 sequence: CASSPSTEANTEAFF. The CDR3 DNA reads as TGTGCCAGCAGCCCATCGACAGAGGCTAACACTGAAGCTTTCTTT.

This clone was counted only a few times. V usage is TRBV15 and J usage is TRBJ1-2, with 8 bases aligning to TRBD1. CDR1 is LNHNV, CDR2 YYDKDF, per germline (reference sequence). J lost 10 bases, V lost 0 bases, and 4 bases had no gene match. The CDR3 is 13 residues long. CDR3 region: CATSRDGTGAYTF. CDR3 DNA sequence: TGTGCCACCAGCAGAGATGGGACAGGCGCCTACACCTTC.

The rearrangement links TRBV10-3 to TRBJ2-7, with D hard to call. The V gene lost 8 bases and the J gene lost 3 bases, with 20 bases spanning the gap. Germline lookup yields CDR1 ENHRY and CDR2 SYGVKD. CDR3 length: 15 amino acids. DNA for the CDR3: TGTGCCATCGGTGTCGCTTCCGGTAAACTCTACGAGCAGTACTTC. Its translation is CAIGVASGKLYEQYF.

The CDR3: CASSGPVNEPQHF. CDR3 DNA sequence: TGTGCCAGCAGCGGGCCCGTAAACGAGCCCCAGCATTTT. The V call is TRBV7-3, the J call TRBJ1-5; no clear D gene. Germline V gene sequence: CDR1 SGHTA, CDR2 FQGTGA. Trimming took 5 bases from V and 8 from J, leaving 13 bases between them. The CDR3 loop spans 13 amino acids.

This chain connects TRBV3-1 (or the pseudogene TRBV3-2) to TRBJ1-2, with TRBD1 matching over 9 bases. The CDR3 is 14 residues long. The V segment lost 8 bases and the J segment 4 bases; nucleotides outside the gene matches: 8. Looked up from germline, CDR1 is LGHDT and CDR2 is YNNKEL (reference sequence). The CDR3 loop reads CASGVGQGTYGYTF. The CDR3 DNA reads TGTGCCAGCGGGGTAGGACAGGGGACCTATGGCTACACCTTC.

This sequence joins TRBV5-6 and TRBJ2-1; 10 nucleotides match TRBD1. This CDR3 region has 13 residues. The junction had 2 bases not matched to a gene; V was cut back by 4 bases and J by 7 bases. Germline V gene lookup returns CDR1 SGHDT and CDR2 YYEEEE. The CDR3 is CASSPDRGNEQFF. The CDR3 nucleotides are TGTGCCAGCAGCCCGGACAGGGGGAATGAGCAGTTCTTC.

This clone was detected ten times or more. The chain employs TRBV11-2 and TRBJ2-2, with 8 bases that match TRBD2. V gave up 5 bases and J gave up 2 bases; unmatched junction bases: 7. Germline CDR1 is SGHAT and CDR2 is FQNNGV. This CDR3 has 16 residues. CDR3 sequence (DNA): TGTGCCAGCAGCCCAATAGCGGGGACCAACACCGGGGAGCTGTTTTTT. This codes for CASSPIAGTNTGELFF.

The V gene is TRBV18, the J gene TRBJ1-2; D may be TRBD1 (5 bases). Germline CDR1 KGHSH, CDR2 LQKENI. The V and J ends lost 3 bases and 3 bases respectively, with 14 bases between them. The CDR3 extends over 15 amino acids. The DNA for the CDR3 is TGTGCCAGCTCACCGATCATAGGGGCTGACTATGGCTACACCTTC. Protein sequence: CASSPIIGADYGYTF.

The genes are TRBV19 and TRBJ2-5, with 8 bases matching TRBD1. This CDR3 region has 13 residues. Germline CDR1 and CDR2: LNHDA and SQIVND (reference sequence). The V segment lost 5 bases and the J segment 5 bases; nucleotides outside the gene matches: 4. This CDR3 reads CASSVQGAETQYF. The CDR3 region has the DNA TGTGCCAGTAGTGTTCAGGGGGCGGAGACCCAGTACTTC.

This sequence joins TRBV5-6 and TRBJ1-1; D is undetermined. Germline lookup yields CDR1 SGHDT and CDR2 YYEEEE. Trimming left V 4 bases short and J 3 bases short, with 28 bases between. The CDR3 extends over 19 amino acids. Here the CDR3 DNA reads TGTGCCAGCAGCCCGGCCCGGGGAAGAAACCGGGCTTCGGACACTGAAGCTTTCTTT. As protein: CASSPARGRNRASDTEAFF.

This chain joins TRBV7-9 and TRBJ1-1, with D unclear. Germline CDR1 SEHNR, CDR2 FQNEAQ (reference sequence). CDR3 size: 13 residues. Between the trimmed V and J ends, which lost 5 bases and 4 bases, there was a span of 11 bases. CDR3 in DNA: TGTGCCAGCAGCCGGAGGGAGGGCACTGAAGCTTTCTTT. Translation: CASSRREGTEAFF.

The chain is built from TRBV19 and TRBJ2-2, with TRBD1 matching 8 bases. With V trimmed by 4 bases and J by 3 bases, 10 bases remained unmatched. CDR3 length: 17 residues. CDR1 is LNHDA and CDR2 is SQIVND in the germline V gene (reference sequence). The chain's CDR3 is CASSSSSGTGYTGELFF. The CDR3 DNA sequence: TGTGCCAGTAGTAGCTCCTCCGGGACAGGTTACACCGGGGAGCTGTTTTTT.

This clone was seen only a few times. The rearrangement joins TRBV6-5 to TRBJ1-5, with D possibly being TRBD1 (6 bases). Germline lookup yields CDR1 MNHEY and CDR2 SVGAGI. Trimming pared 7 bases from V and 2 bases from J, leaving 12 bases between. The CDR3 sequence is 14 residues long. CDR3 region: CASKIQGGNQPQHF. The CDR3 DNA follows: TGTGCCAGCAAGATACAGGGTGGCAATCAGCCCCAGCATTTT.

The chain links TRBV9 to TRBJ1-5; 8 bases are shared with TRBD1. This CDR3 spans 15 amino acids. The trim removed 4 bases at V and 0 bases at J, leaving 3 bases unmatched. The germline V gene has CDR1 SGDLS and CDR2 YYNGEE. The CDR3 DNA reads as TGTGCCAGCAGCCGGGGACAGGATAGCAATCAGCCCCAGCATTTT. It yields the protein CASSRGQDSNQPQHF.

V is TRBV30 and J is TRBJ1-1; D uncertain. The germline V gene encodes CDR1 GTSNPN and CDR2 SVGIG (reference sequence). This CDR3 is built from 12 residues. The V end was cut by 4 bases, the J end by 2 bases, with 8 bases between. The CDR3 bases are TGTGCCTGGAAATATACAAACACTGAAGCTTTCTTT. As protein: CAWKYTNTEAFF.

The chain uses TRBV6-5 and TRBJ2-2, with 12 bases fitting TRBD2. CDR3 size: 15 residues. With 6 bases clipped from V and 7 bases from J, the junction kept 6 bases outside the gene matches. Germline CDR1 is MNHEY and CDR2 is SVGAGI. CDR3 coding DNA: TGTGCCAGCAGGCGACTAGCGGGAGCGGACGGGGAGCTGTTTTTT. Translating it yields CASRRLAGADGELFF.